The TCR beta chain under discussion was sequenced for a study of blood T cell repertoires in COVID-19. Study-level background: Both acute and convalescent COVID-19 samples were obtained from the United States, Italy and Spain.

Repertoires were generated with immunoSEQ multiplex PCR, while TCRdb's copy carries only in-frame clones and drops some. The data contain some 70,000 clones, roughly 91% of them singletons. The V and J ends lost 6 bases and 4 bases respectively, with 19 bases between them. The CDR3 has 15 amino acids. The V gene's germline CDR1 is KGHSH and CDR2 LQKENI. The sequencing input was peripheral blood. The genes are TRBV18 and TRBJ2-7; D is possibly TRBD2 (5 bases). The receptor was derived from a man aged 50-60 years with active COVID-19. The CDR3 loop is CASSSSYDPGYEQYF. The DNA for the CDR3 is TGTGCCAGCTCGTCGAGTTACGACCCGGGGTACGAGCAGTACTTC.